This T cell receptor (beta chain) was captured in a study of T-cell memory formation after mild COVID-19. TCRdb reanalysed the 5' RACE reads using MiXCR and keeps one entry per CDR3 protein. The table lists roughly 370,000 distinct CDR3 sequences, about 16% of them singletons. General study findings and limits: Certain responding clones were present in pre-infection memory, suggesting participation of cross-reactive memory. Day 15 to 85 contractors were CD4/CD8 balanced; later expanders leaned CD4+.

A few counts support this clonotype. Its matching antigen is unknown. CDR1 DFQATT and CDR2 SNEGSKA come from the germline V gene (reference sequence). Unmatched junction bases numbered 13, after V lost 5 bases and J lost 8 bases. CDR3 size: 15 residues. The chain carries TRBV20-1 and TRBJ1-4, with 8 bases lining up with TRBD1. The receptor comes from a man aged 18 to 30 who had mild COVID-19 (a few samples of this study predate the infection). Cell type and time point are not known. Sequencing was done on a sample of PBMCs or a T cell subset sorted from them (not recorded which). CDR3 bases: TGCAGTGCTTATTCGATCAGGGGGCGCAGAGAAAAACTGTTTTTT. It translates to CSAYSIRGRREKLFF.